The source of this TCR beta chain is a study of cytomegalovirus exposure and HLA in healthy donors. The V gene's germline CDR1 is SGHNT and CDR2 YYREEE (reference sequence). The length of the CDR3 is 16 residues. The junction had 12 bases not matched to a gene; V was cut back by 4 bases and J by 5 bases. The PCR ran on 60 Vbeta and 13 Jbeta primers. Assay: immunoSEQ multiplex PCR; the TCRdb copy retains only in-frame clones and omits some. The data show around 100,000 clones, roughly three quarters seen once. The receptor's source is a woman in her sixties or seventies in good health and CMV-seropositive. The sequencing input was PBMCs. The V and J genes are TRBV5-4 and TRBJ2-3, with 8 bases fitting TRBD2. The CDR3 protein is CASSRGAGLVQDTQYF. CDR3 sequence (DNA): TGTGCCAGCAGCCGCGGGGCGGGACTAGTCCAAGATACGCAGTATTTT.